The sequence of this T cell receptor (beta chain) was determined in a study of CD8 T cells in ankylosing spondylitis. This CDR3 region has 12 residues. Germline CDR1 is SQVTM and CDR2 is ANQGSEA. Unmatched junction bases numbered 3, after V lost 7 bases and J lost 2 bases. This clonotype was seen many times. Its cognate antigen is unknown. The TCR beta libraries were generated through quantitative 5'-RACE incorporating molecular barcodes. MiXCR, applied by TCRdb to the 5' RACE reads, yields one record per CDR3 protein. Among roughly 200,000 distinct CDR3 sequences listed, 25% to 30% were seen once. The study's findings and limits: The authors reported significant enrichment of disease-linked clones in matched ankylosing spondylitis synovial fluid. The disease-linked clones had a CD8+ phenotype and low blood frequencies. A TCR beta motif of fewer than ten highly homologous variants appeared characteristic of ankylosing spondylitis blood.

Sequenced sample: blood, either unsorted or a sorted T cell fraction (not recorded which). The origin of this receptor is a male donor with ankylosing spondylitis or in good health (not recorded which). V is TRBV29-1 and J is TRBJ2-7; 9 positions match TRBD1. Here the CDR3 DNA reads TGCAGCGCACGACAGGGGGCCTACGAGCAGTACTTC. It yields the protein CSARQGAYEQYF.